This record covers a single TCR beta chain. The PCR had 60 Vbeta and 13 Jbeta primers. Measured with immunoSEQ multiplex PCR; TCRdb has only the in-frame clones, and not every one. The sample holds about 160,000 clones, roughly 80% seen once. These data come from a study of cytomegalovirus exposure and HLA in healthy donors. Source material: PBMCs. The TCR originated in a woman aged 25 to 39 in good health and CMV-seronegative.

The CDR3 reads CASLRTGRNTEAFF. CDR3 sequence (DNA): TGTGCCAGCCTCCGGACAGGGCGCAACACTGAAGCTTTCTTT. This rearrangement joins TRBV2 to TRBJ1-1, with 8 bases identical to TRBD1. The V and J ends lost 8 bases and 2 bases, in that order; junction bases with no gene match: 7. Germline V gene lookup returns CDR1 SNHLY and CDR2 FYNNEI. This CDR3 has 14 residues. The whole variable domain, filled in from reference TRBV2 and TRBJ1-1, reads EPEVTQTPSHQVTQMGQEVILRCVPISNHLYFYWYRQILGQKVEFLVSFYNNEISEKSEIFDDQFSVERPDGSNFTLKIRSTKLEDSAMYFCASLRTGRNTEAFFGQGTRLTVV.